These 14 T cell receptor beta chains share one sample of origin, sequenced in a study of blood T cell repertoires in COVID-19. TCRdb's copy holds only in-frame clones and misses some; the assay was immunoSEQ multiplex PCR. This sample carries 90,000 or so clones, almost 90% of them seen once, and the ten largest clones take approximately 4%. Sequencing was performed on peripheral blood. All receptors derive from an elderly woman with active or convalescent COVID-19.

The J gene is TRBJ2-2, the V gene TRBV7-8; 9 bases agree with TRBD2. Germline CDR1 and CDR2: SGHVS and FQNEAQ. The CDR3 spans 15 residues. V was clipped by 5 bases and J by 4 bases; unmatched bases: 5. The DNA of the CDR3 is TGTGCCAGCAGCCGTTTAGCGGGGGTCACCGGGGAGCTGTTTTTT. Amino acid sequence: CASSRLAGVTGELFF.

The chain recombines TRBV5-1 with TRBJ2-1, with D maybe TRBD2 (6 bases). V was cut by 0 bases and J by 7 bases, with 11 bases left in between. In germline, CDR1 is SGHRS, CDR2 YFSETQ. The CDR3 has 14 amino acids. CDR3 in amino acids: CASSLGPAGNEQFF. The CDR3 DNA reads TGCGCCAGCAGCTTGGGACCGGCGGGGAATGAGCAGTTCTTC.

This clone was detected once. The chain recombines TRBV27 with TRBJ2-2; D not resolved. Trimming pared 3 bases from V and 8 bases from J, leaving 13 bases between. CDR1 and CDR2 from the germline V gene are MNHEY and SMNVEV (reference sequence). This CDR3 region has 14 residues. The CDR3 protein is CASSFLTDNGELFF. Here the CDR3 DNA reads TGTGCCAGCAGTTTCCTCACTGATAATGGGGAGCTGTTTTTT.

This sequence joins TRBV7-9 and TRBJ1-1, with D hard to call. The V gene's germline CDR1 is SEHNR and CDR2 FQNEAQ (reference sequence). The germline V and J ends were trimmed by 3 bases and 3 bases, with 8 bases remaining between them. This CDR3 has 13 amino acids. CDR3 in amino acids: CASSFVEDTEAFF. The CDR3 DNA reads TGTGCCAGCAGCTTCGTCGAGGACACTGAAGCTTTCTTT.

The chain uses TRBV5-6 and TRBJ2-2; 9 positions agree with TRBD1. Unmatched junction bases numbered 6, after V lost 3 bases and J lost 6 bases. The CDR3 has 15 residues. Germline CDR1 and CDR2: SGHDT and YYEEEE. CDR3 DNA sequence: TGTGCCAGCAGCTGGGGACAGGGAGGTTCCGGGGAGCTGTTTTTT. As protein: CASSWGQGGSGELFF.

This clone was recorded only once. The rearrangement links TRBV28 to TRBJ2-5; D gene unclear. Trimming took 2 bases from V and 3 from J, leaving 4 bases between them. The germline gives CDR1 MDHEN, CDR2 SYDVKM. The CDR3 contains 12 residues. The CDR3 spells CASSLREETQYF. The CDR3 DNA sequence: TGTGCCAGCAGTTTACGTGAAGAGACCCAGTACTTC.

The V and J genes are TRBV11-2 and TRBJ1-2, with D hard to call. CDR1 SGHAT and CDR2 FQNNGV come from the germline V gene. V lost 4 bases and J 8 bases, leaving 17 bases between the germline ends. The CDR3 runs to 14 residues. CDR3: CASSSLNRLGGYTF. CDR3 bases: TGTGCCAGCAGCTCCCTCAATAGACTCGGGGGCTACACCTTC.

This sequence joins TRBV4-2 and TRBJ2-2; the D gene is possibly TRBD1 (5 bases). This CDR3 spans 16 amino acids. In germline, CDR1 is LGHNA, CDR2 YNFKEQ. Trimming stripped 0 bases from V and 4 bases from J, with 12 bases between. CDR3: CASSQEIPQVTGELFF. CDR3 DNA: TGTGCCAGCAGCCAAGAAATCCCACAGGTCACCGGGGAGCTGTTTTTT.

This clone was picked up a small number of times. The V gene is TRBV7-8, the J gene TRBJ1-4, with D perhaps TRBD1 (5 bases). Trimming took off 5 bases at V and 3 bases at J, with 16 bases between the two ends. The CDR3 consists of 16 residues. The germline V gene has CDR1 SGHVS and CDR2 FQNEAQ. The CDR3 DNA is TGTGCCAGCAGCCCCTGGGGCAGCCGGTCTAATGAAAAACTGTTTTTT. It codes for CASSPWGSRSNEKLFF.

This clone has more than one count but fewer than ten. The rearrangement links TRBV9 to TRBJ1-1; 8 bases agree with TRBD1. The CDR3 contains 14 residues. The V gene's germline CDR1 is SGDLS and CDR2 YYNGEE. Trimming took 1 base from V and 7 from J; bases not matched to a gene: 6. CDR3 in amino acids: CASSVSPGGGEAFF. CDR3 nucleotides: TGTGCCAGCAGCGTATCTCCAGGGGGCGGTGAAGCTTTCTTT.

This clone is a singleton in its sample. V is TRBV18 and J is TRBJ1-1, with 8 bases identical to TRBD1. Trimming cost V 2 bases and J 8 bases; bases outside gene matches: 7. The germline V gene has CDR1 KGHSH and CDR2 LQKENI. The CDR3 is 14 residues long. CDR3 DNA: TGTGCCAGCTCACCATCGTACCGGGACAGGGAAGCTTTCTTT. Translated: CASSPSYRDREAFF.

This chain connects TRBV9 to TRBJ2-5; 8 bases match TRBD1. Looked up from germline, CDR1 is SGDLS and CDR2 is YYNGEE. This CDR3 contains 16 residues. Germline trimming cut 3 bases from V and 2 bases from J; bases unmatched to any gene: 9. The CDR3 reads CASSASPQGEQETQYF. CDR3 bases: TGTGCCAGCAGCGCCTCTCCACAGGGGGAACAAGAGACCCAGTACTTC.

The gene calls are TRBV29-1 and TRBJ1-3; D remains unclear. The length of the CDR3 is 15 residues. Germline V CDR1 and CDR2: SQVTM, ANQGSEA. Deletions cut 2 bases from V and 0 bases from J, with 11 bases between. CDR3 DNA: TGCAGCGTTGAATTAGGCCGGAGCTCTGGAAACACCATATATTTT. This gives the protein CSVELGRSSGNTIYF.

The rearrangement links TRBV28 to TRBJ2-7, with 8 bases fitting TRBD2. The CDR3 sequence is 16 residues long. Looked up from germline, CDR1 is MDHEN and CDR2 is SYDVKM. V trimming: 3 bases; J trimming: 0 bases; junction bases outside the gene matches: 7. Here the CDR3 DNA reads TGTGCCAGCAGTTTTGCGGGAGGCGTTTCCTCCTACGAGCAGTACTTC. This sequence encodes CASSFAGGVSSYEQYF.